The 3 T cell receptor beta chains presented below share a single source sample, sequenced in a study of breast tumors, draining lymph nodes, adjacent tissues. Samples came from axillary lymph nodes draining the breast cancer. Each CDR3 protein is one row after TCRdb ran MiXCR on the multiplex PCR reads. The sample has fewer than 250,000 distinct CDR3 sequences, about 32% seen once; the top ten hold around 1.5%. The source material was axillary lymph node tissue. The receptors were sampled from a female donor with breast cancer. Some clones in this sample may be carry-over from other donors' samples.

This clonotype was detected many times. Being one base from a much bigger clone, this may be a read error. The chain links TRBV7-2 to TRBJ2-7; 7 nucleotides agree with TRBD2. The ends lost 5 bases at V and 0 bases at J; junction bases unmatched: 7. The CDR3 covers 15 residues. CDR1 is SGHTA and CDR2 is FQGNSA in the germline V gene. For the CDR3, the DNA is TGTGCCAGCAGCCCTACTAGCGCCCTCTCCTACGAGCAGTACTTC. It is translated as CASSPTSALSYEQYF.

This clonotype appeared many times. The chain employs TRBV29-1 and TRBJ2-3, with 8 bases aligning to TRBD1. The CDR3 is made up of 14 amino acids. Trimming took 3 bases from V and 5 from J; bases not matched to a gene: 7. The V gene's germline CDR1 is SQVTM and CDR2 ANQGSEA. The CDR3, as DNA: TGCAGCGTTGATGGCAGGGGGCGCGGAGATACGCAGTATTTT. Translated, it gives CSVDGRGRGDTQYF.

The CDR3 sequence: CASTRTGIFDTQYF. In DNA form, the CDR3 reads TGTGCCAGCACCAGGACAGGAATATTCGATACGCAGTATTTT. The chain employs TRBV6-1 and TRBJ2-3; 7 bases align to TRBD1. Germline-derived CDR1 and CDR2 are MNHNS and SASEGT. The junction had 10 bases not matched to a gene; V was cut back by 7 bases and J by 6 bases. The CDR3 runs 14 residues.